The TCR beta chain described here comes from a study of neurological immune-mediated disorders. This clonotype was counted many times. Antigen unknown. Whole-study findings and limits: TCR clonal expansion peaked in HTLV-1-associated myelopathy patients and was lowest in multiple sclerosis patients. When repertoires were grouped phylogenetically, those of 18 of 34 multiple sclerosis patients fell into one related-CDR3 cluster, a possible signature. Clinical features showed no association with the multiple sclerosis repertoire cluster, and MRI features showed none either. No CDR3 amino acid sequences recurred among expanded clones across subjects, suggesting private repertoires in all groups.

The germline V and J ends were trimmed by 3 bases and 4 bases, with 16 bases remaining between them. This CDR3 contains 15 residues. Germline values: CDR1 SQVTM, CDR2 ANQGSEA. Each CDR3 protein gets one entry after TCRdb re-called the 5' RACE reads with MiXCR. Of nearly 60,000 distinct CDR3 sequences listed, about 3.2% are singletons. This receptor was taken from a woman in her sixties with multiple sclerosis. Sequencing was carried out using PBMCs. This chain uses TRBV29-1 with TRBJ2-1; maybe TRBD1 (6 bases). The CDR3 DNA follows: TGCAGCGTTGAGTGGACAGCGAGTATATACAATGAGCAGTTCTTC. Its translation: CSVEWTASIYNEQFF.